The rows below give T cell receptor beta chains drawn from one sample of a study of preoperative IRX-2 immunotherapy in early breast cancer. Some clones are missing from TCRdb's copy, which holds only in-frame ones; the method was immunoSEQ multiplex PCR. The sample carries about 33,000 clones, 85% to 90% recorded once. Sequencing used tumor tissue, obtained after IRX-2 immunotherapy. Receptors originate from a human donor with breast cancer. Both conserved end residues are part of each CDR3. The order of the fields is D gene, V gene, J gene, clone size, CDR3 protein, CDR3 DNA. The D gene is left open where the match is weak. The size field is filled for only some rows; it gives once, few, many or a size class.

D: TRBD1
V: TRBV30
J: TRBJ1-4
size: NA
CDR3: CAWSGGQGNEKLFF
DNA: TGTGCCTGGAGTGGCGGACAGGGGAATGAAAAACTGTTTTTT

D: TRBD2
V: TRBV5-1
J: TRBJ2-5
size: NA
CDR3: CASSGTTTQETQYF
DNA: TGCGCCAGCAGTGGGACTACTACCCAAGAGACCCAGTACTTC

D: NA
V: TRBV11-3
J: TRBJ2-1
size: NA
CDR3: CASSLGASVGEQFF
DNA: TGTGCCAGCAGCTTAGGGGCAAGCGTCGGTGAGCAGTTCTTC

D: TRBD2
V: TRBV6-8
J: TRBJ2-1
size: NA
CDR3: CASSDVASGNNEQFF
DNA: TGTGCCAGCAGTGACGTGGCTAGCGGGAACAATGAGCAGTTCTTC

D: NA
V: TRBV7-1
J: TRBJ2-3
size: NA
CDR3: CASSLGRLTLDTQYF
DNA: TGTGCCAGCAGCTTGGGACGGCTGACCTTGGATACGCAGTATTTT

D: NA
V: TRBV6-4
J: TRBJ1-2
size: NA
CDR3: CASSREWGYTF
DNA: TGTGCCAGCAGTCGTGAATGGGGCTACACCTTC

D: TRBD2
V: TRBV11-3
J: TRBJ2-1
size: NA
CDR3: CASSTTSGGIVEQFF
DNA: TGTGCCAGCAGCACGACTAGCGGGGGGATCGTTGAGCAGTTCTTC

D: NA
V: TRBV6-8
J: TRBJ1-3
size: few
CDR3: CASSRGPSSGNTIYF
DNA: TGTGCCAGCAGCCGCGGGCCGAGCTCTGGAAACACCATATATTTT

D: TRBD2
V: TRBV11-3
J: TRBJ2-1
size: NA
CDR3: CASSLEGQRDRWQFF
DNA: TGTGCCAGCAGCTTAGAAGGGCAGCGGGACCGGTGGCAGTTCTTC

D: TRBD1
V: TRBV5-1
J: TRBJ1-2
size: NA
CDR3: CASSPTPGQGWGYTF
DNA: TGCGCCAGCAGCCCAACTCCGGGACAGGGTTGGGGCTACACCTTC

D: TRBD1
V: TRBV29-1
J: TRBJ1-1
size: once
CDR3: CSGDRQPNTEAFF
DNA: TGCAGCGGGGACAGACAACCGAACACTGAAGCTTTCTTT

D: NA
V: TRBV15
J: TRBJ1-6
size: NA
CDR3: CATSRDHQGAKSPLHF
DNA: TGTGCTACCAGCAGAGATCACCAGGGTGCAAAGTCACCCCTCCACTTT

D: TRBD1
V: TRBV11-3
J: TRBJ1-4
size: few
CDR3: CASSSGQRGEKLFF
DNA: TGTGCCAGCAGCTCGGGACAGAGAGGTGAAAAACTGTTTTTT

D: TRBD1
V: TRBV18
J: TRBJ2-5
size: NA
CDR3: CASEGDREETQYF
DNA: TGTGCCAGCGAGGGGGACAGGGAAGAGACCCAGTACTTC